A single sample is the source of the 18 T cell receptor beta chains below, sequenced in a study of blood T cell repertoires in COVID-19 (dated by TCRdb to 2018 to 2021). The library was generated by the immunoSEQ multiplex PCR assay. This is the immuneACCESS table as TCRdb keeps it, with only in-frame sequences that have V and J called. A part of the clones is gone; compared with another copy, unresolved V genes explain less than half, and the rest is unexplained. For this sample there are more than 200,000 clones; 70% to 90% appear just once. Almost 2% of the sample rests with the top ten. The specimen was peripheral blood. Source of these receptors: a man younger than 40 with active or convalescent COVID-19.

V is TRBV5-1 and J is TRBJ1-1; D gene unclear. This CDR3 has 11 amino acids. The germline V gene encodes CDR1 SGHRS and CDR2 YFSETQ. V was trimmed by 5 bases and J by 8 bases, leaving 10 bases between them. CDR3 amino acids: CASRGSREAFF. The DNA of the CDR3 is TGCGCCAGCAGAGGTTCCAGGGAAGCTTTCTTT.

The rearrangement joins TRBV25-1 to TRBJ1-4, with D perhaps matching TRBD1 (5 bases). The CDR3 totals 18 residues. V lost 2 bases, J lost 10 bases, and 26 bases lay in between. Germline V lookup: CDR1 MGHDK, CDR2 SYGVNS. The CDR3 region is CASSERPRRGGAVGKLFF. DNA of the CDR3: TGTGCCAGCAGTGAACGACCTAGGCGGGGAGGGGCGGTTGGAAAACTGTTTTTT.

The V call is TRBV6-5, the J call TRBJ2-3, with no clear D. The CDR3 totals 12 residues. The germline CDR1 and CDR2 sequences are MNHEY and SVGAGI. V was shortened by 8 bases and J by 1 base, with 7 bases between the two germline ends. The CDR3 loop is CASCARTDTQYF. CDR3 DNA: TGTGCCAGCTGCGCCCGCACAGATACGCAGTATTTT.

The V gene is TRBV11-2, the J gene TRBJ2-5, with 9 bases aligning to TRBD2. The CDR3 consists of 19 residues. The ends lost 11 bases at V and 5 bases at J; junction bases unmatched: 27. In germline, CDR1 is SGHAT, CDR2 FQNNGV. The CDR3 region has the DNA TGTGCCCGCCGTCCGGCGGGGGGCGGGGGGGCCGGAAACTCTGAGACCCAGTACTTC. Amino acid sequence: CARRPAGGGGAGNSETQYF.

The CDR3 sequence is CAWSTGYSNQPQHF. Written as DNA, the CDR3 is TGTGCCTGGAGTACAGGGTATAGCAATCAGCCCCAGCATTTT. This chain connects TRBV30 to TRBJ1-5, with D possibly TRBD1 on 6 matching bases. The CDR3 totals 14 residues. Trimming pared 2 bases from V and 0 bases from J, leaving 8 bases between. CDR1 and CDR2 from the germline V gene are GTSNPN and SVGIG (reference sequence).

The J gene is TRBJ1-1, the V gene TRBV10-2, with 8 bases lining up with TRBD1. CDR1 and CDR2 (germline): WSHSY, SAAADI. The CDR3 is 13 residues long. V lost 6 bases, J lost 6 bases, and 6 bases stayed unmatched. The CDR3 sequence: CASRDRVRAEAFF. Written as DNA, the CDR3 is TGCGCCAGCAGGGACAGGGTTCGGGCTGAAGCTTTCTTT.

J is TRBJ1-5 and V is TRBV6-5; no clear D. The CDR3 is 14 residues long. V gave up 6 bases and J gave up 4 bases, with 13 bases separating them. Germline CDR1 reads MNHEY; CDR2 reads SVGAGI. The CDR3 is CASRPNGLNQPQHF. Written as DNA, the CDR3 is TGTGCCAGCAGACCGAACGGGTTAAATCAGCCCCAGCATTTT.

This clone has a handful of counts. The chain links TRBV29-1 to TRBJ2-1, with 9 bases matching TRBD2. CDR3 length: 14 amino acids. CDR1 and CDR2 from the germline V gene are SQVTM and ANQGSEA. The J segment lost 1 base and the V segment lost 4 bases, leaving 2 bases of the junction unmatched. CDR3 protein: CSVVSGGSYNEQFF. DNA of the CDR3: TGCAGCGTTGTGAGCGGGGGGTCCTACAATGAGCAGTTCTTC.

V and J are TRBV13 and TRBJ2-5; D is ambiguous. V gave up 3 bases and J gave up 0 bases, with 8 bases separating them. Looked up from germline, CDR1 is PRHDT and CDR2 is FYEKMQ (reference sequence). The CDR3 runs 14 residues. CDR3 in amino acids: CASSFTEYQETQYF. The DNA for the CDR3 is TGTGCCAGCAGCTTTACAGAGTACCAAGAGACCCAGTACTTC.

The CDR3 nucleotides read TGTGCCAGCCCCGCTTCCGGGACAGAAGTCTACGAGCAGTACTTC. It encodes CASPASGTEVYEQYF. The J gene is TRBJ2-7, the V gene TRBV18, with 7 bases matching TRBD1. CDR1 and CDR2 from the germline V gene are KGHSH and LQKENI. V dropped 8 bases and J dropped 3; count of bases not matched to a gene: 13. The CDR3 runs 15 residues.

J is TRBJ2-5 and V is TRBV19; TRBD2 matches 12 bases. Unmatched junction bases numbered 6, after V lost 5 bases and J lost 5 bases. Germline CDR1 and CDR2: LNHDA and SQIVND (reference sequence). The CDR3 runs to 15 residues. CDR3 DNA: TGTGCCAGTAGTGAACTAGCGGGGGGTCGGGAGACCCAGTACTTC. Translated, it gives CASSELAGGRETQYF.

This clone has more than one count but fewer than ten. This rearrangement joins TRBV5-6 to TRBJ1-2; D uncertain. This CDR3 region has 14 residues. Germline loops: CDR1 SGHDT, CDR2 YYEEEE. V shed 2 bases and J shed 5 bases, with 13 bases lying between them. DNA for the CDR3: TGTGCCAGCAGCTTTGGGCGGACTGGATATGGCTACACCTTC. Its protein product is CASSFGRTGYGYTF.

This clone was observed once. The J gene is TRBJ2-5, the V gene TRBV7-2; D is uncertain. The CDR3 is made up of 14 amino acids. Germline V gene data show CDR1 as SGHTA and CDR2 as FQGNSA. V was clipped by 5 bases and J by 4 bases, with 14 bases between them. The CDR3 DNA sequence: TGTGCCAGCAGCACCCGACAAGCCTCAGAGACCCAGTACTTC. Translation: CASSTRQASETQYF.

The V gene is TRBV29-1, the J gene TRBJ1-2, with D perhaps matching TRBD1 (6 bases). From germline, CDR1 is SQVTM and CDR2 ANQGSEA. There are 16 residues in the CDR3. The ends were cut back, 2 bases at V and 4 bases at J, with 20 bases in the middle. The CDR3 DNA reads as TGCAGCGTTGAAAAAGCCCCGGGGGGGCTGTCCTATGGCTACACCTTC. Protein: CSVEKAPGGLSYGYTF.

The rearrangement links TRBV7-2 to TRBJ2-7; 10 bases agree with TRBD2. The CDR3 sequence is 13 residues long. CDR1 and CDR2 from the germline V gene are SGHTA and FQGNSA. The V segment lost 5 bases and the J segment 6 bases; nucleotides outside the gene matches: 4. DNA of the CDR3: TGTGCCAGCAGCCTGGGGACTAGCGCCGAGCAGTACTTC. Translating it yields CASSLGTSAEQYF.

The CDR3 DNA sequence: TGTGCCAGCAGCTTAATTCCGCGGGGGGGCCTCCAAGAGACCCAGTACTTC. Protein product: CASSLIPRGGLQETQYF. V gene TRBV7-8 combines with J gene TRBJ2-5; 9 bases line up with TRBD2. The length of the CDR3 is 17 residues. V lost 2 bases and J lost 1; bases outside the gene matches: 8. Germline V gives CDR1 SGHVS, CDR2 FQNEAQ.

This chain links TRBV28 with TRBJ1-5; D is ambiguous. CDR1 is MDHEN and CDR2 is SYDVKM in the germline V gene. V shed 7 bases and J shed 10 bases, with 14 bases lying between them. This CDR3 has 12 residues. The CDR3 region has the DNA TGTGCCAGCACCCTAGCTGGTCGTCCCCAGCATTTT. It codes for CASTLAGRPQHF. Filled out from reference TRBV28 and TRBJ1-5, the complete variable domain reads DVKVTQSSRYLVKRTGEKVFLECVQDMDHENMFWYRQDPGLGLRLIYFSYDVKMKEKGDIPEGYSVSREKKERFSLILESASTNQTSMYLCASTLAGRPQHFGDGTRLSIL.

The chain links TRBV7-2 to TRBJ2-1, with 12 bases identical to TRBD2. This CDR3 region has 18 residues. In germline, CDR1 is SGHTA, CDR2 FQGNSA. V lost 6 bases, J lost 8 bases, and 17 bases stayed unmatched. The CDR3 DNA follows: TGTGCCAGCAGTCGTAGACTAGCGGGGGAGGGGGGCCGCCATGAGCAGTTCTTC. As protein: CASSRRLAGEGGRHEQFF.